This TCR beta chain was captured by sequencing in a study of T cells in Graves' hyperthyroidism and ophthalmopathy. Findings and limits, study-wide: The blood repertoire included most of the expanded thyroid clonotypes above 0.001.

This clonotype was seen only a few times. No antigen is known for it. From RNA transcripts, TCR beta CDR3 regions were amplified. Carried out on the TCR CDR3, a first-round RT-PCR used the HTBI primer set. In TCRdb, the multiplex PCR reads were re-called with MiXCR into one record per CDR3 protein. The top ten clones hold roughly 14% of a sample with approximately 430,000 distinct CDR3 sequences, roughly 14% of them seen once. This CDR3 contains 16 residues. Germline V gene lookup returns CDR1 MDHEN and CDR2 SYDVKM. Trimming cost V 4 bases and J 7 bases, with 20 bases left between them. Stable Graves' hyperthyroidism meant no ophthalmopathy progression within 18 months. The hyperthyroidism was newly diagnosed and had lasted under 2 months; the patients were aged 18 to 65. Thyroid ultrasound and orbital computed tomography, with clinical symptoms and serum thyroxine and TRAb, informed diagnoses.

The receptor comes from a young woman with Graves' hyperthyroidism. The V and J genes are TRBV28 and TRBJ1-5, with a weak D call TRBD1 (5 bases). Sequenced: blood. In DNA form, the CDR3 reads TGTGCCAGCAGTTCCGCTAGTAGGGGTCCAAGGCAGCCCCAGCATTTT. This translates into CASSSASRGPRQPQHF.